The sequence of this T cell receptor beta chain was determined in a study of CD8+CD57+ T cells in acquired aplastic anemia. Germline values: CDR1 SGHDT, CDR2 YYEEEE. The V end lost 3 bases, the J end lost 4 bases, and 19 bases lay between the germline ends. The CDR3 extends over 16 amino acids. Study results and caveats: Between patients and controls, twenty-nine CD8+ CDR3 sequences were found in common.

To note about this clonotype: Its antigen is currently unknown.

Investigators profiled TCR beta VDJ and CDR3 from genomic DNA template. MiXCR, run by TCRdb on the reads, gives a single entry per CDR3 protein. The table has 400,000 to 500,000 distinct CDR3 sequences, 65% to 80% seen once. The sequence derives from a human donor in good health, serving as a control. This rearrangement joins TRBV5-6 to TRBJ1-1; tentative D call: TRBD1 (5 bases). Material for sequencing was sorted CD4+, CD8+, or CD8+CD57+ T cells (not recorded which) from PBMCs. The chain's CDR3 is CASSSRDVALVTEAFF. The CDR3 region has the DNA TGTGCCAGCAGCTCTCGGGACGTGGCGCTGGTCACTGAAGCTTTCTTT. Supplemented by reference TRBV5-6 and TRBJ1-1, the full variable domain reads DAGVTQSPTHLIKTRGQQVTLRCSPKSGHDTVSWYQQALGQGPQFIFQYYEEEERQRGNFPDRFSGHQFPNYSSELNVNALLLGDSALYLCASSSRDVALVTEAFFGQGTRLTVV.